The clone carrying this T cell receptor (beta chain) was seen repeatedly, ten times or more. What it binds is not known. This CDR3 spans 15 amino acids. J was trimmed by 3 bases and V by 0 bases; bases with no gene match: 5. CDR1 and CDR2 from the germline V gene are DFQATT and SNEGSKA (reference sequence). Healthy Caucasian individuals made up all the donors. These data originate in a study of identical twins. Study conclusions and caveats: Where out-of-frame alpha sequences were twin-shared, they showed excess low generation probability. Models predicted less out-of-frame TCR alpha sharing in monozygotic twins than was found.

TCRdb independently ran MiXCR on the 5' RACE reads; one entry per CDR3 protein. The profile covers about 660,000 distinct CDR3 sequences, with less than 10% appearing a single time and around 0.98% taken by the ten largest. The same data also contributed to another study, on yellow fever vaccine responses in identical twins. That work adds: The T cell response to vaccination in identical twins was reportedly partly convergent and partly personalized.

This sequence joins TRBV20-1 and TRBJ2-7; 10 bases map to TRBD2. Source material: PBMCs. The sequence was collected from a woman younger than 30 in good health. CDR3 nucleotide sequence: TGCAGTGCTAGAGAAGGACTAGCGGACTTCTACGAGCAGTACTTC. Protein sequence: CSAREGLADFYEQYF.